Below, 4 T cell receptor beta chains from the same sample are listed, as sequenced in a study of patients and donors after allogeneic stem cell transplantation. One entry per CDR3 protein results from TCRdb running MiXCR on the RT-PCR reads. This sample has approximately 250,000 distinct CDR3 sequences, with roughly 13% found just once. Sample: blood, either unsorted or a sorted T cell fraction (not recorded which). These receptor sequences come from a human donor who was either an allogeneic HSCT recipient or a stem cell or donor lymphocyte infusion donor (not recorded which). It is not recorded whose cells these are; they may come from a transplant donor.

V and J are TRBV7-8 and TRBJ1-5, with 9 positions matching TRBD1. V was clipped by 10 bases and J by 7 bases; unmatched bases: 5. This CDR3 contains 12 residues. Germline loops: CDR1 SGHVS, CDR2 FQNEAQ. This CDR3 reads CATRTGDQPQHF. The CDR3 nucleotides are TGTGCCACCCGGACAGGGGACCAGCCCCAGCATTTT. The whole variable domain, filled in from reference TRBV7-8 and TRBJ1-5, reads GAGVSQSPRYKVAKRGQDVALRCDPISGHVSLFWYQQALGQGPEFLTYFQNEAQLDKSGLPSDRFFAERPEGSVSTLKIQRTQQEDSAVYLCATRTGDQPQHFGDGTRLSIL.

This clonotype was counted between two and nine times. The gene calls are TRBV7-2 and TRBJ1-4; the D gene is possibly TRBD1 (5 bases). This CDR3 contains 15 residues. V lost 3 bases and J lost 7, with 15 bases in between. Germline V gene data show CDR1 as SGHTA and CDR2 as FQGNSA. CDR3 in amino acids: CASSLGGMASEKLFF. CDR3 bases: TGTGCCAGCAGCTTGGGGGGAATGGCAAGTGAAAAACTGTTTTTT.

This clonotype was seen a few times. The rearrangement links TRBV5-1 to TRBJ2-3; 9 bases align to TRBD2. The CDR3 has 15 residues. In germline, CDR1 is SGHRS, CDR2 YFSETQ. The junction had 10 bases not matched to a gene; V was cut back by 5 bases and J by 6 bases. Here the CDR3 reads CASRLSGRMLDTQYF. In DNA form, the CDR3 reads TGCGCCAGCAGGTTAAGCGGGAGGATGTTGGATACGCAGTATTTT.

This clonotype was counted at least ten times. The V gene is TRBV28, the J gene TRBJ1-1; 9 nucleotides align to TRBD1. With V trimmed by 5 bases and J by 9 bases, 4 bases remained unmatched. The CDR3 loop spans 12 amino acids. Germline V gene data show CDR1 as MDHEN and CDR2 as SYDVKM. CDR3 sequence (DNA): TGTGCCAGCAGTCAAGACAGGGGGAAAGCTTTCTTT. Protein product: CASSQDRGKAFF.